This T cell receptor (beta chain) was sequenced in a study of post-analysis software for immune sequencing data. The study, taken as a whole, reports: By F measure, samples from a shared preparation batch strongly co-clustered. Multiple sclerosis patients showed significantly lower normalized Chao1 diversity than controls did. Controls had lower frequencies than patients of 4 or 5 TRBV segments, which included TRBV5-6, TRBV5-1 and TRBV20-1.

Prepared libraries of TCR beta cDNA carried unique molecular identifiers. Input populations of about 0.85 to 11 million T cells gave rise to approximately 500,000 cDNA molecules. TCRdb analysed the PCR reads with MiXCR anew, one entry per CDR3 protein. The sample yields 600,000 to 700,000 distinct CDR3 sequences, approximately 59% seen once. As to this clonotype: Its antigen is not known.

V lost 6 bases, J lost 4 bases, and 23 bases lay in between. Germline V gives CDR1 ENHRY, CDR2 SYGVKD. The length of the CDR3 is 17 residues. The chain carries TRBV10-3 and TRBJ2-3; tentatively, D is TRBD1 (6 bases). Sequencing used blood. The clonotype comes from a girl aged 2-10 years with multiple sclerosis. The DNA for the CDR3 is TGTGCCATCAGGGTGACGTCTCGGGGACACGGCGCAGATACGCAGTATTTT. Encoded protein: CAIRVTSRGHGADTQYF.